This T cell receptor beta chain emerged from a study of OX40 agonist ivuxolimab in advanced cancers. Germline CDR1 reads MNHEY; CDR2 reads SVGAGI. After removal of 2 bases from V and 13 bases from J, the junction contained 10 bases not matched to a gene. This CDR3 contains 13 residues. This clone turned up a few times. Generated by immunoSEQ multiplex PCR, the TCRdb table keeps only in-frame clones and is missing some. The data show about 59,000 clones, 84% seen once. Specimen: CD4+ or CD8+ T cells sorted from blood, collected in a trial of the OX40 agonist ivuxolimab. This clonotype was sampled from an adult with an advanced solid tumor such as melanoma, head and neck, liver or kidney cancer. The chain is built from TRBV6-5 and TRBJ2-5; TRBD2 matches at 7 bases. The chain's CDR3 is CASSYRGGTGGYF. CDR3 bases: TGTGCCAGCAGTTACCGCGGTGGAACGGGGGGGTACTTC.